The next 19 T cell receptor beta chains were all read from a single sample in a study of cytomegalovirus exposure and HLA in healthy donors. Assay used: immunoSEQ multiplex PCR; TCRdb lists only in-frame clones, some missing. The sample includes 250,000 or so clones, approximately 90% of them seen just once. The sequenced sample was PBMCs. The receptors originated from a man between 18 and 29 years old in good health and CMV-seronegative.

The chain couples TRBV6-1 to TRBJ1-1, with TRBD1 matching over 10 bases. J was trimmed by 2 bases and V by 9 bases; bases with no gene match: 3. The CDR3 is made up of 13 amino acids. Germline CDR1 MNHNS, CDR2 SASEGT. The CDR3 DNA reads TGTGCCAGTCGGGACAGGGGTAACACTGAAGCTTTCTTT. It is translated as CASRDRGNTEAFF.

This chain uses TRBV6-1 with TRBJ1-5; D is perhaps TRBD1 (6 bases). V was shortened by 6 bases and J by 6 bases, with 18 bases between the two germline ends. CDR1 is MNHNS, CDR2 SASEGT, per germline. The length of the CDR3 is 15 residues. The CDR3 reads CASSIIQGFGQPQHF. CDR3 coding DNA: TGTGCCAGCAGCATAATACAGGGTTTTGGTCAGCCCCAGCATTTT.

This clone was observed many times. The V call is TRBV19, the J call TRBJ2-5, with D perhaps TRBD2 (6 bases). Germline assignment: CDR1 LNHDA and CDR2 SQIVND (reference sequence). V was pared by 3 bases and J by 3 bases, with 8 bases between. CDR3 length equals 13 residues. Here the CDR3 DNA reads TGTGCCAGTAGTATGGGACTCAAAGAGACCCAGTACTTC. This codes for CASSMGLKETQYF.

The chain has TRBV11-2 and TRBJ2-3; D remains unclear. This CDR3 is 14 amino acids long. V was cut by 3 bases and J by 1 base, with 8 bases left in between. Germline V gives CDR1 SGHAT, CDR2 FQNNGV. Here the CDR3 reads CASSLLEGTDTQYF. The CDR3 DNA reads as TGTGCCAGCAGCTTGCTCGAGGGCACAGATACGCAGTATTTT.

The V and J genes are TRBV13 and TRBJ2-1, with 14 bases matching TRBD2. CDR3 length: 17 amino acids. V shed 5 bases, J shed 5 bases, and the junction held 8 bases outside the gene matches. Germline V lookup: CDR1 PRHDT, CDR2 FYEKMQ (reference sequence). The CDR3 reads CASSLEGLAGVHNEQFF. For the CDR3, the DNA is TGTGCCAGCAGCCTAGAGGGACTAGCGGGAGTCCACAATGAGCAGTTCTTC.

V gene TRBV5-8 combines with J gene TRBJ2-7; D is unresolved. Germline V gene lookup returns CDR1 SGHTS and CDR2 YDEGEE. CDR3 length: 13 amino acids. The V end lost 5 bases, the J end lost 1 base, and 10 bases lay between the germline ends. The CDR3 reads CASRTPESYEQYF. CDR3 bases: TGTGCCAGCAGAACTCCTGAGTCCTACGAGCAGTACTTC.

V and J are TRBV29-1 and TRBJ2-3; unclear D gene. This CDR3 contains 11 residues. Germline V gene sequence: CDR1 SQVTM, CDR2 ANQGSEA. Trimming cost V 0 bases and J 10 bases, with 8 bases left between them. DNA of the CDR3: TGCAGCGTTGAAGACAGGCGCCCGCAGTATTTT. Translated, it gives CSVEDRRPQYF.

This chain links TRBV5-1 with TRBJ2-3; 9 nucleotides match TRBD1. The CDR3 runs to 17 residues. Germline assignment: CDR1 SGHRS and CDR2 YFSETQ. V lost 3 bases to trimming and J lost 3 bases; unmatched junction nucleotides: 11. Here the CDR3 reads CASSSINTGGWTDTQYF. The CDR3 DNA follows: TGCGCCAGCAGCTCGATCAATACAGGGGGCTGGACAGATACGCAGTATTTT.

In its sample, this clone was seen once. The chain employs TRBV4-3 and TRBJ2-7, with TRBD2 matching over 8 bases. V was pared by 0 bases and J by 7 bases, with 8 bases of the junction left unmatched. The CDR3 sequence is 15 residues long. From germline, CDR1 is LGHNA and CDR2 YSLEER. The CDR3 loop reads CASSQDGTRGREQYF. The CDR3 DNA reads as TGCGCCAGCAGCCAAGACGGGACTAGAGGTCGTGAGCAGTACTTC.

The chain carries TRBV19 and TRBJ1-1, with 7 bases matching TRBD1. Per the germline V gene, CDR1 is LNHDA and CDR2 is SQIVND (reference sequence). With 4 bases clipped from V and 4 bases from J, the junction kept 6 bases outside the gene matches. The CDR3 extends over 14 amino acids. The CDR3 protein is CASSTRQGITEAFF. In DNA, the CDR3 is TGTGCCAGTAGTACCCGACAGGGTATCACTGAAGCTTTCTTT.

The chain uses TRBV18 and TRBJ1-4; D is uncertain. The germline CDR1 and CDR2 sequences are KGHSH and LQKENI. CDR3 length equals 13 residues. V lost 6 bases, J lost 3 bases, and 8 bases lay in between. Here the CDR3 reads CASSPGPNEKLFF. The CDR3 DNA is TGTGCCAGCTCCCCAGGCCCTAATGAAAAACTGTTTTTT.

This chain joins TRBV12-5 and TRBJ1-2; 8 positions agree with TRBD1. The CDR3 contains 14 residues. Losses at the gene ends were 4 bases for V and 5 bases for J; bases not matched to a gene: 6. Germline loops: CDR1 LGHNT, CDR2 FRNRAP. CDR3 sequence: CASGYGQGPYGYTF. The CDR3 DNA follows: TGTGCTAGTGGTTACGGACAGGGACCGTATGGCTACACCTTC.

This chain connects TRBV6-1 to TRBJ1-1; no reliable D call. Trimming stripped 2 bases from V and 7 bases from J, with 14 bases between. Germline CDR1 is MNHNS and CDR2 is SASEGT. The CDR3 is made up of 14 amino acids. In nucleotides, the CDR3 is TGTGCCAGCAGTGAAAGAGGGTTCGTGAATGAAGCTTTCTTT. Translating gives CASSERGFVNEAFF.

This clone was seen more than once but under ten times. The chain couples TRBV6-4 to TRBJ2-2, with D possibly being TRBD1 (6 bases). The CDR3 contains 13 residues. Trimming cost V 5 bases and J 3 bases, with 7 bases left between them. CDR1 and CDR2 (germline): MRHNA, SNTAGT. The CDR3 loop reads CASSSGDTGELFF. CDR3 nucleotides: TGTGCCAGCAGTTCAGGGGACACCGGGGAGCTGTTTTTT.

The chain couples TRBV14 to TRBJ2-7; D is ambiguous. The germline gives CDR1 SGHDN, CDR2 FVKESK. Trimming stripped 2 bases from V and 8 bases from J, with 16 bases between. The CDR3 is 14 amino acids. The CDR3, as DNA: TGTGCCAGCAGCCAAATTCGGTTTAACCCGCAGCAGTACTTC. It encodes CASSQIRFNPQQYF.

V usage is TRBV6-1 and J usage is TRBJ1-3; tentatively, D is TRBD1 (6 bases). CDR1 and CDR2 (germline): MNHNS, SASEGT. The CDR3 covers 18 residues. Trimming shortened V by 1 base and J by 3 bases, and 19 bases separated the two germline ends. The CDR3 is CASSEVWGPIGFGNTIYF. CDR3 nucleotides: TGTGCCAGCAGTGAAGTGTGGGGGCCAATTGGCTTTGGAAACACCATATATTTT.

The chain has TRBV6-4 and TRBJ2-2; the D is unclear. The CDR3 has 14 amino acids. Trimming pared 3 bases from V and 6 bases from J, leaving 11 bases between. CDR1 and CDR2 from the germline V gene are MRHNA and SNTAGT. CDR3 DNA sequence: TGTGCCAGCAGTGAGGCCACTGAGGCCGGGGAGCTGTTTTTT. Protein: CASSEATEAGELFF.

V is TRBV10-3 and J is TRBJ2-5, with 10 positions matching TRBD2. This CDR3 is built from 16 residues. Germline V gives CDR1 ENHRY, CDR2 SYGVKD. V lost 3 bases, J lost 5 bases, and 9 bases stayed unmatched. Written as DNA, the CDR3 is TGTGCCATCAGTGACGAGCGGGAGGGCCTGAAGGAGACCCAGTACTTC. It is translated as CAISDEREGLKETQYF.

This clone has a handful of counts. CDR3 sequence (DNA): TGTGCCAGCAGTTCCCTGAGGGCTCAGCCCCAGCATTTT. Its protein is CASSSLRAQPQHF. This chain links TRBV28 with TRBJ1-5; no definite D call. The CDR3 runs to 13 residues. V lost 4 bases, J lost 6 bases, and 10 bases lay in between. From germline, CDR1 is MDHEN and CDR2 SYDVKM. Combining the CDR3 with reference TRBV28 and TRBJ1-5 gives the whole variable domain DVKVTQSSRYLVKRTGEKVFLECVQDMDHENMFWYRQDPGLGLRLIYFSYDVKMKEKGDIPEGYSVSREKKERFSLILESASTNQTSMYLCASSSLRAQPQHFGDGTRLSIL.